This record concerns one T cell receptor (beta chain) sequence. This specimen comes from a study of blood T cell repertoires in COVID-19. Overall study: The cDNA or gDNA used as material had been derived from T cells, B-cell-depleted T cells, or PBMCs.

Profiled with immunoSEQ multiplex PCR; TCRdb holds only in-frame clones, not every one. The data show around 400,000 clones, with roughly four fifths seen just once and 5.1% held by the top ten. CDR1 and CDR2 from the germline V gene are MRHNA and SNTAGT. This CDR3 is 13 amino acids long. The V gene lost 8 bases and the J gene lost 6 bases, with 16 bases spanning the gap. The study recruited people aged roughly 18 to 100 years across approximately 23 US areas. The sequencing input was PBMCs or T cells enriched from blood (not recorded which). This chain connects TRBV6-4 to TRBJ1-2; tentative D call: TRBD1 (6 bases). This clonotype was sampled from a woman aged 45-60 years who had recovered from COVID-19. The chain's CDR3 is CASPRAGDDGYTF. CDR3 coding DNA: TGTGCCAGCCCCCGGGCAGGGGATGATGGCTACACCTTC.